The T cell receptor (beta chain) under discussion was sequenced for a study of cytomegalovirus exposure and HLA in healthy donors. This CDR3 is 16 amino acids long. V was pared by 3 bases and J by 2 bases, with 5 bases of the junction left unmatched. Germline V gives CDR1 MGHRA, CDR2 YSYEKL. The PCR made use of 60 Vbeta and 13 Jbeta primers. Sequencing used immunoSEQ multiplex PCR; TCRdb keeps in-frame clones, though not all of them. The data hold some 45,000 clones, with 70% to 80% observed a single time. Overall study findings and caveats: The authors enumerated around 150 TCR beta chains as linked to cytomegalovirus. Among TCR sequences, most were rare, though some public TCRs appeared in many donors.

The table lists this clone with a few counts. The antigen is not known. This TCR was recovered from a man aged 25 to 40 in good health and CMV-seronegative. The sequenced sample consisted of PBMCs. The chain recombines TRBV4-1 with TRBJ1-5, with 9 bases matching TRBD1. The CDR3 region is CASSQGQGLGNQPQHF. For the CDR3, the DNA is TGCGCCAGCAGCCAGGGACAGGGCCTAGGCAATCAGCCCCAGCATTTT.